One sample yielded the 30 T cell receptor beta chains listed below, sequenced in a study of shared clonotypes between healthy human individuals (dated by TCRdb to between 2020 and 2021). Library generation was performed with the immunoSEQ multiplex PCR assay. What TCRdb holds here is the immuneACCESS table cut down to in-frame rearrangements. Part of the clones is not present; checked against another copy, under half of the missing clones reflect an unresolved V gene, and the others are unexplained. For this sample the table gives millions of clones, of which 85% to 95% were detected only once. 0.1% to 0.15% of the sample lies in the top ten. Material for sequencing was naive CD4+ T cells sorted from blood. Per the publication, the cell subset or site label means: CD45RA+ positively selected. These receptors all stem from a man between 18 and 29 years old in good health.

The V gene is TRBV5-4, the J gene TRBJ2-7; tentative D call: TRBD2 (5 bases). This CDR3 has 14 residues. CDR1 is SGHNT and CDR2 is YYREEE in the germline V gene (reference sequence). The V end lost 8 bases, the J end lost 1 base, and 16 bases lay between the germline ends. CDR3 DNA sequence: TGTGCCAGTCGCCCCGGGCCGGGGTCCTACGAGCAGTACTTC. Protein: CASRPGPGSYEQYF.

In this sample, this clone turned up a few times. The V call is TRBV30, the J call TRBJ1-1; 7 bases align to TRBD1. Germline CDR1 reads GTSNPN; CDR2 reads SVGIG (reference sequence). The CDR3 is 11 amino acids. With 3 bases clipped from V and 7 bases from J, the junction kept 2 bases outside the gene matches. The CDR3 DNA reads as TGTGCCTGGAGGGGACAGCATGAAGCTTTCTTT. This sequence encodes CAWRGQHEAFF.

The chain uses TRBV7-8 and TRBJ1-2, with 9 bases aligning to TRBD1. The CDR3 totals 14 residues. Losses at the gene ends were 10 bases for V and 7 bases for J; bases not matched to a gene: 13. Germline V gives CDR1 SGHVS, CDR2 FQNEAQ. DNA for the CDR3: TGTGCCACCAATACGGACAGGGGACTCGGTGGCTACACCTTC. It specifies CATNTDRGLGGYTF.

The V gene is TRBV7-9, the J gene TRBJ1-3; D not resolved. Trimming removed 3 bases at V and 2 bases at J, with 14 bases between. The CDR3 loop spans 16 amino acids. Germline lookup yields CDR1 SEHNR and CDR2 FQNEAQ (reference sequence). The CDR3 nucleotides are TGTGCCAGCAGCTTCGATAGGTCCCAGACTGGAAACACCATATATTTT. Translated: CASSFDRSQTGNTIYF.

V is TRBV2 and J is TRBJ2-3; TRBD2 is a possible D gene (6 bases). Germline V CDR1 and CDR2: SNHLY, FYNNEI. This CDR3 contains 15 residues. Trimming shortened V by 4 bases and J by 2 bases, and 13 bases separated the two germline ends. CDR3 nucleotides: TGTGCCAGCAGTGGAGAGCGGGTCACCACAGATACGCAGTATTTT. It encodes CASSGERVTTDTQYF.

This chain connects TRBV4-1 to TRBJ2-7; the D is unclear. This CDR3 is 15 amino acids long. V lost 6 bases to trimming and J lost 2 bases, with 17 bases between them. Germline lookup yields CDR1 MGHRA and CDR2 YSYEKL. The DNA of the CDR3 is TGCGCCAGCAGTCCCGTCGTGGCCACGACCTACGAGCAGTACTTC. Protein product: CASSPVVATTYEQYF.

As to this clone: Other DNA sequences from this sample encode an identical CDR3 as well. This chain links TRBV11-3 with TRBJ2-3; TRBD2 matches at 9 bases. The CDR3 covers 14 residues. The germline CDR1 and CDR2 sequences are SGHNT and YENEEA. V was clipped by 8 bases and J by 1 base; unmatched bases: 4. The CDR3 protein is CASSLAGGTDTQYF. The DNA of the CDR3 is TGTGCCAGCTCCTTAGCGGGGGGCACAGATACGCAGTATTTT.

This clone has just one count. V gene TRBV2 combines with J gene TRBJ1-1; D perhaps matches TRBD1 (6 bases). Germline-derived CDR1 and CDR2 are SNHLY and FYNNEI. V lost 2 bases and J 5 bases, leaving 12 bases between the germline ends. CDR3 length equals 14 residues. The CDR3 DNA reads TGTGCCAGCAGTGAACTCAGGGGAATTACTGAAGCTTTCTTT. This codes for CASSELRGITEAFF.

CDR3 amino acids: CASSPGLVTNTGELFF. CDR3 bases: TGCGCCAGCAGCCCCGGACTAGTTACAAACACCGGGGAGCTGTTTTTT. The chain uses TRBV5-1 and TRBJ2-2; TRBD2 matches at 7 bases. The germline CDR1 and CDR2 sequences are SGHRS and YFSETQ. J gave up 2 bases and V 4 bases, and 8 bases lay outside the gene matches. The CDR3 length is 16 residues.

V is TRBV5-6 and J is TRBJ2-7, with 7 bases that match TRBD1. CDR1 and CDR2 (germline): SGHDT, YYEEEE. This CDR3 has 15 residues. V shed 3 bases, J shed 4 bases, and the junction held 10 bases outside the gene matches. This chain's CDR3 is CASSWAGGPPYEQYF. The CDR3 DNA reads TGTGCCAGCAGCTGGGCAGGGGGTCCCCCTTACGAGCAGTACTTC.

This chain links TRBV7-3 with TRBJ2-3; unclear D gene. Germline V gene data show CDR1 as SGHTA and CDR2 as FQGTGA. V shed 5 bases and J shed 4 bases, with 10 bases lying between them. The CDR3 sequence is 13 residues long. The CDR3 bases are TGTGCCAGCAGCCCAGGTTGGTCAGATACGCAGTATTTT. Amino acid sequence: CASSPGWSDTQYF.

CDR3 sequence (DNA): TGTGCCAGCAGTTACCGCGGGACAGTTAATGAAAAACTGTTTTTT. Encoded protein: CASSYRGTVNEKLFF. This chain connects TRBV6-5 to TRBJ1-4, with TRBD1 matching 7 bases. V lost 2 bases and J lost 4; bases outside the gene matches: 4. The CDR3 consists of 15 residues. The germline gives CDR1 MNHEY, CDR2 SVGAGI.

CDR3 coding DNA: TGTGCCAGCAGCGTCCCCCCGATGATGAACACTGAAGCTTTCTTT. It is translated as CASSVPPMMNTEAFF. This chain links TRBV14 with TRBJ1-1; the D is unclear. Germline assignment: CDR1 SGHDN and CDR2 FVKESK. V was shortened by 5 bases and J by 0 bases, with 13 bases between the two germline ends. The CDR3 has 15 residues.

The chain is built from TRBV11-2 and TRBJ1-4; D remains ambiguous. This CDR3 region has 14 residues. Germline loops: CDR1 SGHAT, CDR2 FQNNGV. The germline V and J ends were trimmed by 2 bases and 3 bases, with 7 bases remaining between them. The CDR3 region has the DNA TGTGCCAGCAGCTTACGTCGATCTAATGAAAAACTGTTTTTT. This sequence encodes CASSLRRSNEKLFF.

The genes are TRBV6-6 and TRBJ2-7, with 8 bases aligning to TRBD1. CDR1 and CDR2 (germline): MNHNY, SVGAGI (reference sequence). The CDR3 sequence is 12 residues long. V lost 5 bases and J lost 5; bases outside the gene matches: 2. CDR3: CASSQQGDEQYF. The CDR3 DNA sequence: TGTGCCAGCAGTCAACAGGGGGACGAGCAGTACTTC.

This chain uses TRBV6-1 with TRBJ1-1, with D perhaps matching TRBD1 (6 bases). This CDR3 is built from 15 residues. V was trimmed by 10 bases and J by 4 bases, leaving 22 bases between them. Germline V gene sequence: CDR1 MNHNS, CDR2 SASEGT. The CDR3 region is CATNTGGLGRTEAFF. The CDR3 nucleotides are TGTGCCACTAATACCGGGGGCCTAGGTCGCACTGAAGCTTTCTTT.

V is TRBV4-1 and J is TRBJ1-6, with D perhaps TRBD1 (6 bases). V lost 3 bases to trimming and J lost 7 bases, with 13 bases between them. Germline values: CDR1 MGHRA, CDR2 YSYEKL. The CDR3 is 15 residues long. The CDR3 bases are TGCGCCAGCAGCCAGATCCAACAGGGAAATTCACCCCTCCACTTT. This sequence encodes CASSQIQQGNSPLHF.

The CDR3 sequence: CAIKQDYGTEKLFF. CDR3 sequence (DNA): TGTGCCATCAAGCAGGACTACGGAACGGAAAAACTGTTTTTT. The chain employs TRBV10-3 and TRBJ1-4; D not resolved. CDR1 and CDR2 (germline): ENHRY, SYGVKD. This CDR3 is built from 14 residues. V was trimmed by 7 bases and J by 8 bases, leaving 17 bases between them.

V usage is TRBV12-5 and J usage is TRBJ1-3; D gene ambiguous. Germline CDR1 reads LGHNT; CDR2 reads FRNRAP. Trimming removed 1 base from V and 4 bases from J, with 5 bases in between. CDR3 size: 13 residues. Here the CDR3 reads CASGLDHGNTIYF. Here the CDR3 DNA reads TGTGCTAGTGGTTTGGATCACGGAAACACCATATATTTT.

The V call is TRBV15, the J call TRBJ1-5, with a weak D call TRBD1 (6 bases). Deletions cut 2 bases from V and 3 bases from J, with 8 bases between. Germline-derived CDR1 and CDR2 are LNHNV and YYDKDF (reference sequence). The CDR3 sequence is 14 residues long. The CDR3 region has the DNA TGTGCCACCAGCAGACAGGGGACCAATCAGCCCCAGCATTTT. Amino acids: CATSRQGTNQPQHF.

V usage is TRBV15 and J usage is TRBJ1-1; D unclear. Trimming left V 2 bases short and J 7 bases short, with 17 bases between. The CDR3 has 15 residues. Germline CDR1 and CDR2: LNHNV and YYDKDF (reference sequence). The DNA of the CDR3 is TGTGCCACCAGCAGACGAGCGGACGGGAGCGGTGAAGCTTTCTTT. Protein product: CATSRRADGSGEAFF. Together with reference TRBV15 and TRBJ1-1, the CDR3 gives the full variable domain: DAMVIQNPRYQVTQFGKPVTLSCSQTLNHNVMYWYQQKSSQAPKLLFHYYDKDFNNEADTPDNFQSRRPNTSFCFLDIRSPGLGDTAMYLCATSRRADGSGEAFFGQGTRLTVV.

The chain links TRBV5-8 to TRBJ2-7; TRBD1 might be the D (6 bases). Trimming removed 4 bases at V and 1 base at J, with 15 bases between. CDR3 length: 15 amino acids. In germline, CDR1 is SGHTS, CDR2 YDEGEE. CDR3 DNA: TGTGCCAGCAGCCACCGGGACAAGGGATCCTACGAGCAGTACTTC. This gives the protein CASSHRDKGSYEQYF.

This clone was seen at least ten times. This chain connects TRBV7-9 to TRBJ1-2; no reliable D call. The CDR3 extends over 13 amino acids. V lost 3 bases and J lost 3, with 8 bases in between. Germline-derived CDR1 and CDR2 are SEHNR and FQNEAQ (reference sequence). The chain's CDR3 is CASSLRRDYGYTF. The CDR3 DNA sequence: TGTGCCAGCAGCTTGCGAAGGGACTATGGCTACACCTTC.

V gene TRBV7-9 combines with J gene TRBJ2-3; 10 bases match TRBD2. CDR1 and CDR2 (germline): SEHNR, FQNEAQ (reference sequence). CDR3 length: 19 amino acids. V lost 1 base to trimming and J lost 0 bases; unmatched junction nucleotides: 10. The CDR3, as DNA: TGTGCCAGCAGCTTAGGCCGACTAGCGGGCCCTAGGAGCACAGATACGCAGTATTTT. It yields the protein CASSLGRLAGPRSTDTQYF.

The chain is built from TRBV7-2 and TRBJ2-3; D gene unclear. Germline V gene data show CDR1 as SGHTA and CDR2 as FQGNSA. The V gene lost 6 bases and the J gene lost 0 bases, with 7 bases spanning the gap. The CDR3 loop spans 13 amino acids. The CDR3 reads CASRVASTDTQYF. CDR3 nucleotides: TGTGCCAGCAGGGTGGCAAGCACAGATACGCAGTATTTT.

This clone appeared once. The chain employs TRBV9 and TRBJ1-2; possibly TRBD1 for D (6 bases). Germline V gene data show CDR1 as SGDLS and CDR2 as YYNGEE. CDR3 length equals 15 residues. The V and J ends lost 4 bases and 0 bases respectively, with 13 bases between them. The CDR3 spells CASSPSGQTNYGYTF. CDR3 DNA sequence: TGTGCCAGCAGCCCCTCTGGACAGACTAACTATGGCTACACCTTC.

This chain connects TRBV9 to TRBJ1-4; the D is unclear. V lost 2 bases, J lost 8 bases, and 19 bases lay in between. This CDR3 region has 16 residues. CDR1 is SGDLS, CDR2 YYNGEE, per germline. The CDR3 DNA sequence: TGTGCCAGCAGCGTCGAGGACGGTATGAGGGTGGAAAAACTGTTTTTT. Amino acids: CASSVEDGMRVEKLFF.

V is TRBV5-6 and J is TRBJ2-7; D gene uncertain. The ends were cut back, 2 bases at V and 8 bases at J, with 14 bases in the middle. CDR3 length: 13 residues. Looked up from germline, CDR1 is SGHDT and CDR2 is YYEEEE. The CDR3 is CASSLRDANKQYF. For the CDR3, the DNA is TGTGCCAGCAGCTTAAGAGACGCTAATAAGCAGTACTTC.

V and J are TRBV5-1 and TRBJ2-3; D remains unclear. The V end lost 0 bases, the J end lost 3 bases, and 11 bases lay between the germline ends. There are 15 residues in the CDR3. Germline V gene sequence: CDR1 SGHRS, CDR2 YFSETQ. CDR3 bases: TGCGCCAGCAGCTTGGGAATGAGCGATACAGATACGCAGTATTTT. Amino acid sequence: CASSLGMSDTDTQYF.

The chain employs TRBV5-1 and TRBJ1-2; TRBD1 aligns across 7 bases. Germline V gives CDR1 SGHRS, CDR2 YFSETQ. After removal of 0 bases from V and 4 bases from J, the junction contained 3 bases not matched to a gene. The CDR3 has 14 amino acids. Here the CDR3 reads CASSLATGLYGYTF. CDR3 coding DNA: TGCGCCAGCAGCTTGGCGACAGGGCTCTATGGCTACACCTTC. The complete variable domain, with remaining parts taken from reference TRBV5-1 and TRBJ1-2, reads KAGVTQTPRYLIKTRGQQVTLSCSPISGHRSVSWYQQTPGQGLQFLFEYFSETQRNKGNFPGRFSGRQFSNSRSEMNVSTLELGDSALYLCASSLATGLYGYTFGSGTRLTVV.